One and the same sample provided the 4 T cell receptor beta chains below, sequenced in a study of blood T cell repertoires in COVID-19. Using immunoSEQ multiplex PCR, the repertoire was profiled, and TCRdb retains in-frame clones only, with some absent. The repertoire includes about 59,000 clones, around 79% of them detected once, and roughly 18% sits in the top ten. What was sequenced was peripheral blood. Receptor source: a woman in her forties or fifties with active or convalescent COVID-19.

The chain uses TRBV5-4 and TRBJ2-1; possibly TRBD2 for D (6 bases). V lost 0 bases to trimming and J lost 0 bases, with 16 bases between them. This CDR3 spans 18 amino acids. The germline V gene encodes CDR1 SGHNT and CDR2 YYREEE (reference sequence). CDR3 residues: CASSLGGSGAGSYNEQFF. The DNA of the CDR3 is TGTGCCAGCAGCTTGGGCGGTAGCGGAGCCGGCTCCTACAATGAGCAGTTCTTC.

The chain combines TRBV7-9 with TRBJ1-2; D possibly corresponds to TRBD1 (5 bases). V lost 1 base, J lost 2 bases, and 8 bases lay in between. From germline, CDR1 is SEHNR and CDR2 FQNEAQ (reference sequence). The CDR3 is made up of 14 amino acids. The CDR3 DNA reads TGTGCCAGCAGCTTAGGGGGGGTGAACTATGGCTACACCTTC. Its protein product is CASSLGGVNYGYTF.

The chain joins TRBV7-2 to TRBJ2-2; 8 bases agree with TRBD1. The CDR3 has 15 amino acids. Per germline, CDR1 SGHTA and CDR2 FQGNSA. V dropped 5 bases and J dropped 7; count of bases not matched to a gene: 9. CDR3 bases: TGTGCCAGCAGCAGAGAGGGGACAGGTCGCGGGGAGCTGTTTTTT. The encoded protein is CASSREGTGRGELFF.

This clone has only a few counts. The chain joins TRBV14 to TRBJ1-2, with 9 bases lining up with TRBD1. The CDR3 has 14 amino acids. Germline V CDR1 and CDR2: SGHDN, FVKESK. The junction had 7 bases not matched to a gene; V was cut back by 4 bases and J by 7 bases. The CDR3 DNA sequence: TGTGCCAGCAGCCCTGACAGGGGGGGCCTTGGCTACACCTTC. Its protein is CASSPDRGGLGYTF.